The subject of this entry is one T cell receptor (beta chain). Its matching antigen is unknown. Libraries for naive CD8 T cells, which were made from roughly 18,000 to 920,000 sorted cells, drew on 10%, 30% or 50% of the RNA. The sample originates from a study of molecular identifiers for immune sequencing clone quantification. Trimming took off 5 bases at V and 0 bases at J, with 5 bases between the two ends. CDR1 is MDHEN, CDR2 SYDVKM, per germline. The CDR3 sequence is 13 residues long. Notes on the study in general: Spiked Jurkat TCR RNA equivalent to one cell was reportedly detectable in around 980,000 naive cells.

TCRdb reprocessed the PCR reads with MiXCR, giving one entry per CDR3 protein. Among over 50,000 distinct CDR3 sequences, 35% to 40% were seen once, and the ten largest hold 3.5% to 4%. The rearrangement links TRBV28 to TRBJ1-5; no reliable D call. The source material was naive CD8+ T cells from blood, with Jurkat cell RNA spiked in. Noted subset: FACS-sorted CD8+CD4-CCR7+CD45RA+ naive T cells. This clonotype was obtained from a human donor in good health. Some libraries in this study had Jurkat cell RNA spiked in. The CDR3 nucleotides read TGTGCCAGCAGTCAATATAGCAATCAGCCCCAGCATTTT. Its protein is CASSQYSNQPQHF. The whole variable domain, filled in from reference TRBV28 and TRBJ1-5, reads DVKVTQSSRYLVKRTGEKVFLECVQDMDHENMFWYRQDPGLGLRLIYFSYDVKMKEKGDIPEGYSVSREKKERFSLILESASTNQTSMYLCASSQYSNQPQHFGDGTRLSIL.